A selection of T cell receptor beta chains follows, all from one sample in a study of T cells after yellow fever vaccination. TCRdb ran MiXCR on the 5' RACE reads and lists one entry per CDR3 protein. The table has around 550,000 distinct CDR3 sequences, 15% to 20% seen once. Sequences were derived from PBMCs, sampled 15 days after the yellow fever booster vaccination. The source is a man aged 25 to 40 who received the YFV17D yellow fever vaccine. CDR3s include the opening cysteine and the closing phenylalanine or tryptophan. The D gene is left open where the match is weak.

CDR3 protein	D gene	V gene	J gene
CASRSNEQFF	NA	TRBV28	TRBJ2-1
CASSLGEGYEQYF	NA	TRBV12-3/TRBV12-4	TRBJ2-7
CAISESRQGSETQYF	TRBD1	TRBV10-3	TRBJ2-5
CATSRDRASGRETQYF	TRBD2	TRBV15	TRBJ2-5
CSAKTDSYEQYF	NA	TRBV20-1	TRBJ2-7
CASSLLDRETTEAFF	TRBD1	TRBV5-6	TRBJ1-1
CATSRVQGRATEAFF	TRBD1	TRBV15	TRBJ1-1
CSVSRGGRTDTQYF	TRBD2	TRBV29-1	TRBJ2-3
CASSQETGRYSPLHF	TRBD1	TRBV4-3	TRBJ1-6
CASSGLADTGELFF	TRBD2	TRBV25-1	TRBJ2-2
CASTPHGGETQYF	NA	TRBV10-2	TRBJ2-5
CASSQVPGGPYEQYF	TRBD2	TRBV4-3	TRBJ2-7
CASSPKYTGVPSPVRDLTF	TRBD1	TRBV7-6	TRBJ2-6
CATSRDHGADTYQETQYF	NA	TRBV15	TRBJ2-5
CASSPMVGWGLYEQYF	NA	TRBV7-2	TRBJ2-7
CASSLVGPVSQETQYF	NA	TRBV7-2	TRBJ2-5
CAWKYRGTDTQYF	NA	TRBV30	TRBJ2-3
CASSEIPGHGNIQYF	NA	TRBV6-4	TRBJ2-4
CASSSLAAGGPSATQYF	TRBD2	TRBV5-6	TRBJ2-5
CAISEFVGAETQYF	NA	TRBV10-3	TRBJ2-5
CASSLDKGVYYGYTF	NA	TRBV5-5	TRBJ1-2
CSARDRRGLAATDTQYF	TRBD2	TRBV20-1	TRBJ2-3
CSASRDFYSYEQYF	NA	TRBV20-1	TRBJ2-7
CSARGGDSWNTGELFF	NA	TRBV20-1	TRBJ2-2
CASSFDRGRLYEQYF	TRBD1	TRBV7-8	TRBJ2-7
CASIPENTEAFF	NA	TRBV6-8	TRBJ1-1
CASSLGGGNNEQFF	TRBD2	TRBV28	TRBJ2-1
CSVEGGRAFSTDTQYF	NA	TRBV29-1	TRBJ2-3
CASSGWTGGNGELFF	TRBD1	TRBV7-8	TRBJ2-2
CASSQLKEEQFF	NA	TRBV28	TRBJ2-1
CASSVGTFSSGGYNEQFF	TRBD2	TRBV9	TRBJ2-1
CASSSTTYSGANVLTF	NA	TRBV18	TRBJ2-6
CASSLSALAGREQYF	TRBD2	TRBV5-6	TRBJ2-7
CASSEETSGSSGELFF	TRBD2	TRBV2	TRBJ2-2
CASRNRDTVEIAQYF	NA	TRBV12-3/TRBV12-4	TRBJ2-3
CASSTLAKTGLNEQFF	NA	TRBV19	TRBJ2-1
CASSTIRGPGYEQYF	NA	TRBV5-6	TRBJ2-7
CASSFSRSLFF	NA	TRBV27	TRBJ2-1
CASSPGRTFYEQYF	NA	TRBV4-3	TRBJ2-7
CASSLLVGLETQYF	NA	TRBV7-8	TRBJ2-5
CASSPRTGGYEQYF	TRBD1	TRBV7-2	TRBJ2-7
CASSLESGTGGFEQFF	TRBD1	TRBV5-8	TRBJ2-1
CASSSWDSSVSGANVLTF	TRBD1	TRBV28	TRBJ2-6
CASQQDNQPQHF	NA	TRBV6-1	TRBJ1-5
CASSHARGTGELFF	NA	TRBV4-3	TRBJ2-2
CASSPGQASTDTQYF	TRBD1	TRBV5-1	TRBJ2-3
CASSLSTGRHRVFF	NA	TRBV7-2	TRBJ1-1
CASSRGRNNSPLHF	NA	TRBV21-1	TRBJ1-6
CASSVTIAIYEQYF	NA	TRBV7-2	TRBJ2-7
CASSLLLAGGFTDTQYF	TRBD2	TRBV7-2	TRBJ2-3
CASSPRGVRSGTDTIYF	NA	TRBV14	TRBJ1-3
CASSLPGPWDEQYF	NA	TRBV6-2/TRBV6-3	TRBJ2-7
CASSYSKGAGTDTQYF	NA	TRBV6-5	TRBJ2-3
CASSPFFNLEVNIQYF	NA	TRBV11-2	TRBJ2-4
CASSLEGLTNTGELFF	NA	TRBV13	TRBJ2-2
CASRMGQRLGTDTQYF	NA	TRBV5-6	TRBJ2-3
CASSAGLAGGGEQYF	TRBD2	TRBV9	TRBJ2-7